This TCR beta chain was identified in a study of shared clonotypes between healthy human individuals. Study-wide context: Three plates each covered CD4 naive and memory; CD8 naive two, CD8 memory one. Points from the study as a whole: Memory subsets generally showed lower estimated richness than naive subsets.

V lost 3 bases, J lost 11 bases, and 10 bases lay in between. CDR1 is ENHRY, CDR2 SYGVKD, per germline. This CDR3 contains 11 residues. As regards this clone: Its antigen is not known.

In the original workflow: ImmunoSEQ output lacked quality scores and full-length reads, limiting matched filtering. The table came from immunoSEQ multiplex PCR; TCRdb's copy has only in-frame clones and leaves some out. For V, J and clone size, that table is used; D and trimming come from the DNA. The sample records 2 million to 2.5 million clones, approximately 94% being singletons. V usage is TRBV10-3 and J usage is TRBJ1-1; D uncertain. The TCR was taken from a man younger than 35 in good health. The material sequenced was naive CD4+ T cells sorted from blood. The subset was: CD45RA+ positively selected. CDR3 DNA: TGTGCCATCAGTGAAGGCGGTCCGGCTTTCTTT. Translated, it gives CAISEGGPAFF.